The 15 T cell receptor beta chains presented below share a single source sample, sequenced in a study of blood T cell repertoires in COVID-19. Using immunoSEQ multiplex PCR, the repertoire was profiled, and TCRdb retains in-frame clones only, with some absent. The profile covers roughly 150,000 clones, with 70% to 85% appearing a single time and 6.5% to 9% taken by the ten largest. The sample consisted of peripheral blood. Receptors originate from a woman between 50 and 59 years old in a cohort sampled during active or convalescent COVID-19.

The V and J genes are TRBV6-5 and TRBJ2-7, with D unresolved. The CDR3 extends over 14 amino acids. Germline lookup yields CDR1 MNHEY and CDR2 SVGAGI. The ends were cut back, 9 bases at V and 0 bases at J, with 15 bases in the middle. The chain's CDR3 is CASQIGTHSYEQYF. CDR3 in DNA: TGTGCCAGTCAGATTGGCACCCACTCCTACGAGCAGTACTTC.

The chain joins TRBV9 to TRBJ2-6, with D unclear. The CDR3 spans 16 residues. Germline loops: CDR1 SGDLS, CDR2 YYNGEE. The germline V and J ends were trimmed by 0 bases and 1 base, with 8 bases remaining between them. The CDR3 DNA reads TGTGCCAGCAGCGTAGATATGTATTCTGGGGCCAACGTCCTGACTTTC. Amino acid sequence: CASSVDMYSGANVLTF.

V usage is TRBV24-1 and J usage is TRBJ2-2, with 9 bases that match TRBD1. The CDR3 consists of 15 residues. Germline V CDR1 and CDR2: KGHDR, SFDVKD. V gave up 6 bases and J gave up 2 bases; unmatched junction bases: 3. CDR3: CATSTGGVNTGELFF. The CDR3 region has the DNA TGTGCCACCAGTACAGGGGGCGTCAACACCGGGGAGCTGTTTTTT.

This chain links TRBV6-5 with TRBJ2-1; 8 nucleotides line up with TRBD2. Germline trimming cut 6 bases from V and 7 bases from J; bases unmatched to any gene: 11. The germline V gene has CDR1 MNHEY and CDR2 SVGAGI. The CDR3 spans 15 residues. The CDR3 DNA reads TGTGCCAGCAGCGGGACGGGACTAGGTAGGAATGAGCAGTTCTTC. Its translation is CASSGTGLGRNEQFF.

This sequence joins TRBV5-1 and TRBJ2-2, with D possibly TRBD1 on 6 matching bases. Germline assignment: CDR1 SGHRS and CDR2 YFSETQ. The CDR3 contains 15 residues. The V end was cut by 4 bases, the J end by 0 bases, with 10 bases between. The CDR3 region is CASSSGQPNTGELFF. In nucleotides, the CDR3 is TGCGCCAGCAGCAGTGGACAGCCGAACACCGGGGAGCTGTTTTTT.

The chain recombines TRBV7-3 with TRBJ1-1; D call uncertain. The ends were cut back, 1 base at V and 1 base at J, with 10 bases in the middle. The CDR3 has 15 residues. Germline V gene lookup returns CDR1 SGHTA and CDR2 FQGTGA. CDR3 residues: CASSLNGRRNTEAFF. As DNA, the CDR3 is TGTGCCAGCAGCTTAAACGGCCGGAGGAACACTGAAGCTTTCTTT.

The chain couples TRBV15 to TRBJ1-1, with D unresolved. The V gene lost 1 base and the J gene lost 1 base, with 7 bases spanning the gap. Germline loops: CDR1 LNHNV, CDR2 YYDKDF (reference sequence). The CDR3 extends over 14 amino acids. The CDR3 DNA is TGTGCCACCAGCAGAGTTCAAGCGAACACTGAAGCTTTCTTT. Translation: CATSRVQANTEAFF.

V is TRBV7-9 and J is TRBJ1-1, with 8 bases aligning to TRBD1. V was pared by 5 bases and J by 0 bases, with 5 bases of the junction left unmatched. The CDR3 loop spans 15 amino acids. Looked up from germline, CDR1 is SEHNR and CDR2 is FQNEAQ (reference sequence). CDR3 loop: CASSQGQGMNTEAFF. The CDR3 region has the DNA TGTGCCAGCAGCCAAGGACAGGGAATGAACACTGAAGCTTTCTTT.

In its sample, this clone was seen once. This chain joins TRBV18 and TRBJ2-3; D remains unclear. Per germline, CDR1 KGHSH and CDR2 LQKENI. Trimming took 4 bases from V and 2 from J, leaving 10 bases between them. The CDR3 is 14 residues long. The chain's CDR3 is CASSRAIYTDTQYF. The CDR3 nucleotides read TGTGCCAGCTCACGGGCTATCTACACAGATACGCAGTATTTT.

On this clone: One end of the junction varies from germline; a read error may be responsible. In nucleotides, the CDR3 is TGCGCCAGCAGCCAAACCGGGACAACCTTCTCCAACGAGCAGTACTTC. It is translated as CASSQTGTTFSNEQYF. V usage is TRBV4-1 and J usage is TRBJ2-7; D possibly corresponds to TRBD1 (6 bases). The CDR3 spans 16 residues. Germline CDR1 reads MGHRA; CDR2 reads YSYEKL.

The chain joins TRBV18 to TRBJ2-3; 8 bases are a match to TRBD2. CDR1 is KGHSH and CDR2 is LQKENI in the germline V gene. The CDR3 loop spans 17 amino acids. Trimming at V came to 0 bases and at J to 1 base, leaving 6 bases not matched to a gene. The CDR3 reads CASSPPPSGLRTDTQYF. For the CDR3, the DNA is TGTGCCAGCTCACCACCGCCTAGCGGGCTTCGCACAGATACGCAGTATTTT.

The chain carries TRBV2 and TRBJ2-2; TRBD2 agrees at 12 bases. This CDR3 region has 15 residues. CDR1 and CDR2 (germline): SNHLY, FYNNEI. The J segment lost 6 bases and the V segment lost 7 bases, leaving 6 bases of the junction unmatched. CDR3: CASTGLAGGAGELFF. CDR3 nucleotides: TGTGCCAGCACCGGGCTAGCGGGGGGGGCCGGGGAGCTGTTTTTT.

The V call is TRBV30, the J call TRBJ1-5; 8 nucleotides agree with TRBD1. CDR1 is GTSNPN and CDR2 is SVGIG in the germline V gene (reference sequence). With 0 bases clipped from V and 4 bases from J, the junction kept 2 bases outside the gene matches. The CDR3 sequence is 14 residues long. CDR3 bases: TGTGCCTGGAGTGTAACAGGGGGGAATCAGCCCCAGCATTTT. It yields the protein CAWSVTGGNQPQHF. Supplemented by reference TRBV30 and TRBJ1-5, the full variable domain reads SQTIHQWPATLVQPVGSPLSLECTVEGTSNPNLYWYRQAAGRGLQLLFYSVGIGQISSEVPQNLSASRPQDRQFILSSKKLLLSDSGFYLCAWSVTGGNQPQHFGDGTRLSIL.

The V gene is TRBV19, the J gene TRBJ1-5; TRBD1 matches 7 bases. CDR1 and CDR2 from the germline V gene are LNHDA and SQIVND (reference sequence). The CDR3 is made up of 16 amino acids. V was clipped by 5 bases and J by 6 bases; unmatched bases: 13. In nucleotides, the CDR3 is TGTGCCAGTAGTGCCCTTCACAGGGGTATTGGTCAGCCCCAGCATTTT. Translating gives CASSALHRGIGQPQHF.

Details on this clone: Different DNA sequences within this sample yield the same CDR3. The chain is built from TRBV2 and TRBJ1-4; 10 bases line up with TRBD1. This CDR3 spans 14 amino acids. With V trimmed by 6 bases and J by 7 bases, 5 bases remained unmatched. Germline CDR1 SNHLY, CDR2 FYNNEI. CDR3 amino acids: CASRDRDRGEKLFF. The CDR3, as DNA: TGTGCCAGCAGAGACCGGGACAGGGGTGAAAAACTGTTTTTT.